This T cell receptor (beta chain) was sequenced for a study of blood T cell repertoires in COVID-19. Study-wide context: The origin of the acute and convalescent COVID-19 samples was the United States, Italy and Spain. PBMCs, B-cell-depleted T cells, or T cells provided the cDNA or gDNA that made up the material.

Methods used by the authors: Reference gene primer amplification gave nucleated cell count estimates. TCRdb's copy holds only in-frame clones and misses some; the assay was immunoSEQ multiplex PCR. The V and J calls and the clone size are those of that table, but D and trimming were determined from the DNA. The sample carries roughly 200,000 clones, 85% to 90% recorded once. The V end lost 4 bases, the J end lost 8 bases, and 14 bases lay between the germline ends. The germline V gene has CDR1 SGHTA and CDR2 FQGNSA. The length of the CDR3 is 13 residues. Specimen: peripheral blood. The chain recombines TRBV7-2 with TRBJ1-2; no clear D. The receptor's source is a woman between 18 and 29 years old who had recovered from COVID-19. The CDR3: CASSYRDLTGYTF. In DNA, the CDR3 is TGTGCCAGCAGCTACAGAGACCTGACCGGCTACACCTTC.